This T cell receptor (beta chain) was documented in a study of spatial heterogeneity in lung cancer. Notes on the study in general: Ubiquitous and regional nonsynonymous mutations were tracked by counts of ubiquitous and regional expanded TCRs, respectively. Within tumors, counts of expanded alpha and beta TCRs tracked tumor mutation counts.

This clonotype was counted ten times or more. What it binds is unknown. In TCRdb, the 5' RACE reads were re-called with MiXCR into one record per CDR3 protein. This sample carries some 9,800 distinct CDR3 sequences, under 6.5% of them seen once, and the ten largest clones take about 9.4%. V gave up 5 bases and J gave up 1 base, with 10 bases separating them. Per the germline V gene, CDR1 is SGHTA and CDR2 is FQGNSA. The CDR3 has 14 residues. The sample's time point: sample taken at primary tumor resection. The donors were 72 patients with non-small cell lung cancer that was early-stage and untreated. Whole RNA came from tumor, nontumor lung or frozen PBMC and was sequenced without being sorted.

The chain is built from TRBV7-2 and TRBJ2-3; D gene ambiguous. The clonotype comes from a male donor with early-stage non-small cell lung cancer. The starting material was lung tumor tissue, obtained at surgery. Here the CDR3 DNA reads TGTGCCAGCAGCCTCGGATCGGGCACAGATACGCAGTATTTT. Its protein is CASSLGSGTDTQYF.